This T cell receptor beta chain emerged from a study of response to subunit inactivated influenza vaccine. The CDR3 runs 10 residues. V lost 7 bases, J lost 5 bases, and 8 bases lay in between. Germline assignment: CDR1 SQVTM and CDR2 ANQGSEA. TCRdb analysed the RT-PCR reads with MiXCR anew, one entry per CDR3 protein. The data hold some 640,000 distinct CDR3 sequences, with roughly 14% observed a single time. Study results and limitations: Authors suggested that a seasonal influenza vaccination recruits few new T cells each time.

This clonotype was seen at least ten times. Its antigen remains unknown. Specimen: PBMCs from blood, collected 14 days before vaccination. The rearrangement uses TRBV29-1 and TRBJ2-5, with unresolved D. The clonotype was recovered from a man aged 50 to 59 who received an inactivated influenza vaccine. CDR3 sequence (DNA): TGCAGCGCCCTCGTTGAGACCCAGTACTTC. Translated, it gives CSALVETQYF. The complete variable domain, with remaining parts taken from reference TRBV29-1 and TRBJ2-5, reads SAVISQKPSRDICQRGTSLTIQCQVDSQVTMMFWYRQQPGQSLTLIATANQGSEATYESGFVIDKFPISRPNLTFSTLTVSNMSPEDSSIYLCSALVETQYFGPGTRLLVL.